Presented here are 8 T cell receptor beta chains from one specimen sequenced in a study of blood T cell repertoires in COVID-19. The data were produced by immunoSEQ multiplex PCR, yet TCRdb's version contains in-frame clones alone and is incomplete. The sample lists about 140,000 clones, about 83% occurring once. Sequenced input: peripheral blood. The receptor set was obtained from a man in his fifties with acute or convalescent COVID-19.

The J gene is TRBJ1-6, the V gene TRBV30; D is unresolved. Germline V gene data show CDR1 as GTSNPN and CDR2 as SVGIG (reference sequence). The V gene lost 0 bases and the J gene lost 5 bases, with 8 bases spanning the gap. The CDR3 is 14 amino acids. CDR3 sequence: CAWSVTGNNSPLHF. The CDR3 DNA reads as TGTGCCTGGAGTGTAACGGGGAATAATTCACCCCTCCACTTT.

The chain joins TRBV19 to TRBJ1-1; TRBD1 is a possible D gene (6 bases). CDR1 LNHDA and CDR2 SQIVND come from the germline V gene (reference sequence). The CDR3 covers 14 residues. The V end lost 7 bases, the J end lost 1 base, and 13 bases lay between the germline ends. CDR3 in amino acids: CASKNRVENTEAFF. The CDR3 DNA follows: TGTGCCAGTAAAAACAGGGTAGAGAACACTGAAGCTTTCTTT.

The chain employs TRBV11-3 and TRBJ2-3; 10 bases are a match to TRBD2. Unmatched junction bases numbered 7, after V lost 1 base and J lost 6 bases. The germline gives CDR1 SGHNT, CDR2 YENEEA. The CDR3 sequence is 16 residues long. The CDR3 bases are TGTGCCAGCAGCTTAGGTGGACTAGCGGATGGGGATACGCAGTATTTT. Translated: CASSLGGLADGDTQYF.

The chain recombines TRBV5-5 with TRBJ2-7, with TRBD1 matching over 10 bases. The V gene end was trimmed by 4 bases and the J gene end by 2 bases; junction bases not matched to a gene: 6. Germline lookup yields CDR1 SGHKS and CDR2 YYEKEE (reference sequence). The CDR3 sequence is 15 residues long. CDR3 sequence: CASSRDRGSAYEQYV. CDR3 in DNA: TGTGCCAGCAGCCGGGACAGGGGATCTGCCTACGAGCAGTACGTC.

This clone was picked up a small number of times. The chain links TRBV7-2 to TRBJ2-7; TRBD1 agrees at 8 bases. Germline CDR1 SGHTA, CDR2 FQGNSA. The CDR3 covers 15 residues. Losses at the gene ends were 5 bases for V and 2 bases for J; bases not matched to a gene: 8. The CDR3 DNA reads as TGTGCCAGCAGCCCAATCCAGGGACAGGCCTACGAGCAGTACTTC. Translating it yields CASSPIQGQAYEQYF.

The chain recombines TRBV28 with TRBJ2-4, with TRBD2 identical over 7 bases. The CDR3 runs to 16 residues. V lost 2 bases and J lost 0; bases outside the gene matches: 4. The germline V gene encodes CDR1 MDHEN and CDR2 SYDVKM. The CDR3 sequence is CASSLPSGIAKNIQYF. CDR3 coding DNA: TGTGCCAGCAGTTTACCCAGCGGGATAGCCAAAAACATTCAGTACTTC.

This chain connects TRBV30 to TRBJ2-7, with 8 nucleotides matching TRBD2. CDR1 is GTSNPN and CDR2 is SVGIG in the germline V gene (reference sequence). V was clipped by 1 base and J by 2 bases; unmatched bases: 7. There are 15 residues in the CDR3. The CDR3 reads CAWSGLAGLAYEQYF. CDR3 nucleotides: TGTGCCTGGAGTGGATTAGCGGGGCTAGCCTACGAGCAGTACTTC.

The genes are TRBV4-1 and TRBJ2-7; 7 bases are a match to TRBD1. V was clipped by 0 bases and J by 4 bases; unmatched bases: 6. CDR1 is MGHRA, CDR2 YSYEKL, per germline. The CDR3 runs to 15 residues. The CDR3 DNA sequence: TGCGCCAGCAGCCAAGAAACAGGGGTGGGGTACGAGCAGTACTTC. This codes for CASSQETGVGYEQYF.